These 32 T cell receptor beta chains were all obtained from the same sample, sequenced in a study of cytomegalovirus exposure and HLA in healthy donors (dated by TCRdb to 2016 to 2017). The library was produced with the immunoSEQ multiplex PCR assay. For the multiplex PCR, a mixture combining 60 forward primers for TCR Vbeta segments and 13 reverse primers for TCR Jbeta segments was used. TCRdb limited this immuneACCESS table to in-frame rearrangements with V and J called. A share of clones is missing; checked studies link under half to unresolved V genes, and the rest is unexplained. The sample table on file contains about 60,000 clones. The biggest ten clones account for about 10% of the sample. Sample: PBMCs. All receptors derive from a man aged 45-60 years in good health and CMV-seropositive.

In nucleotides, the CDR3 is TGTGCCAGCAGCCTAGGGACAGGGGTGGTAGGCTACACCTTC. Translation: CASSLGTGVVGYTF. V and J are TRBV7-2 and TRBJ1-2, with 10 nucleotides matching TRBD1. This CDR3 has 14 residues. J gave up 8 bases and V 5 bases, and 8 bases lay outside the gene matches. The germline gives CDR1 SGHTA, CDR2 FQGNSA.

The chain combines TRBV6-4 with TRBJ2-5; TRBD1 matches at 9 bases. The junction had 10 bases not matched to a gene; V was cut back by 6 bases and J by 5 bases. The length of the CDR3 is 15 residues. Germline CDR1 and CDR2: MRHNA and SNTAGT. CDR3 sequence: CASSPGTGRGETQYF. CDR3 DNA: TGTGCCAGCAGCCCGGGGACAGGGAGAGGGGAGACCCAGTACTTC.

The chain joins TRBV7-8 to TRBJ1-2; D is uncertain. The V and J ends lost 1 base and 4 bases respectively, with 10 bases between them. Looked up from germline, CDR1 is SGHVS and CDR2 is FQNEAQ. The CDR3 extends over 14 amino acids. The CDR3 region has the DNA TGTGCCAGCAGCTTAGGGGCCGAGGGCTATGGCTACACCTTC. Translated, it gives CASSLGAEGYGYTF. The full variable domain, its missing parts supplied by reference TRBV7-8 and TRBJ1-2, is GAGVSQSPRYKVAKRGQDVALRCDPISGHVSLFWYQQALGQGPEFLTYFQNEAQLDKSGLPSDRFFAERPEGSVSTLKIQRTQQEDSAVYLCASSLGAEGYGYTFGSGTRLTVV.

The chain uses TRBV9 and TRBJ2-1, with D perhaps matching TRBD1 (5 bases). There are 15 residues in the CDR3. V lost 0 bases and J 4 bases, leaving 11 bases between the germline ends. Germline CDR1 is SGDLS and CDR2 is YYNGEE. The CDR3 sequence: CASSVAPGAYNEQFF. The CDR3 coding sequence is TGTGCCAGCAGCGTAGCTCCTGGGGCATACAATGAGCAGTTCTTC.

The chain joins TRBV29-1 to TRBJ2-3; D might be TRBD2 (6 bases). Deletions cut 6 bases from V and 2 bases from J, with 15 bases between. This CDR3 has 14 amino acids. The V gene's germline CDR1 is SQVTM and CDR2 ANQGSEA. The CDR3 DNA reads TGCAGCGTAGAATCGGGACTCCTCACAGATACGCAGTATTTT. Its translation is CSVESGLLTDTQYF.

CDR3 protein: CASSFTGGDGNQPQHF. The CDR3 nucleotides read TGTGCCAGCAGCTTCACAGGGGGCGATGGCAATCAGCCCCAGCATTTT. V is TRBV7-2 and J is TRBJ1-5; TRBD1 matches at 9 bases. The CDR3 runs 16 residues. After removal of 3 bases from V and 2 bases from J, the junction contained 5 bases not matched to a gene. Germline V gene data show CDR1 as SGHTA and CDR2 as FQGNSA. The full variable domain, in which reference TRBV7-2 and TRBJ1-5 provide the parts outside the CDR3, is GAGVSQSPSNKVTEKGKDVELRCDPISGHTALYWYRQSLGQGLEFLIYFQGNSAPDKSGLPSDRFSAERTGGSVSTLTIQRTQQEDSAVYLCASSFTGGDGNQPQHFGDGTRLSIL.

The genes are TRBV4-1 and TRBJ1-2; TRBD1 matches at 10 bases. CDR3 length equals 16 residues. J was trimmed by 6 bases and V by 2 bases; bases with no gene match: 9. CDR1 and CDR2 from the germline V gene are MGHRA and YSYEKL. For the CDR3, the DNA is TGCGCCAGCAGCCAACCAGGACAGGGGGGTAGGGATGGCTACACCTTC. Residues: CASSQPGQGGRDGYTF.

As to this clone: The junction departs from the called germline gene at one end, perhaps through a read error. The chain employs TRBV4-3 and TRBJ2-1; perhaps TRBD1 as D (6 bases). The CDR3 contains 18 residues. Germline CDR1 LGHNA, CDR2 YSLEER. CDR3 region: CASSQEPGALSSDNEQFF. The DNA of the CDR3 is TGCGCCAGCAGCCAAGAGCCAGGGGCCCTGAGCTCCGACAATGAGCAGTTCTTC.

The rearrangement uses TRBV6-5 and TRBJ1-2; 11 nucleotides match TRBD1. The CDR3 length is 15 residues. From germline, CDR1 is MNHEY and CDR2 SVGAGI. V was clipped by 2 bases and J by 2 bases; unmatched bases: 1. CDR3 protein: CASSYGTGGNYGYTF. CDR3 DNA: TGTGCCAGCAGTTACGGGACAGGGGGGAACTATGGCTACACCTTC.

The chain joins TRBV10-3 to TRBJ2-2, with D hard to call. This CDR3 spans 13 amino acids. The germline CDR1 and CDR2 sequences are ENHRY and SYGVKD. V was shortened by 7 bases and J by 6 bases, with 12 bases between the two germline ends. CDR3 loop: CAITLTVSGELFF. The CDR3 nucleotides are TGTGCCATCACCTTAACAGTGTCCGGGGAGCTGTTTTTT.

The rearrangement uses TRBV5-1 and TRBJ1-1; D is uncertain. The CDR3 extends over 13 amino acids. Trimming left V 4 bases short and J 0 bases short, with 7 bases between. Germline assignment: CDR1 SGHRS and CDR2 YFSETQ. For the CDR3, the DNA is TGCGCCAGCAGCAACACCTTGAACACTGAAGCTTTCTTT. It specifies CASSNTLNTEAFF.

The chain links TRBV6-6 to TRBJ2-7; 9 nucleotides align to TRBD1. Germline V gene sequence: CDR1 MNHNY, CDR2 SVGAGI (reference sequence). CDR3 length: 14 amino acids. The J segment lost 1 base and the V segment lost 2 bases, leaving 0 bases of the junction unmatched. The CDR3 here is CASSYGQGSYEQYF. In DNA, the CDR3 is TGTGCCAGCAGTTACGGACAGGGGTCCTACGAGCAGTACTTC.

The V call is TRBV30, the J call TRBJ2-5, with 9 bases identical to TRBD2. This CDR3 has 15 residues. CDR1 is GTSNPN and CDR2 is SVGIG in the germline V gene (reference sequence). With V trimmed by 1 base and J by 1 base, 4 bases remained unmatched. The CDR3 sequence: CAWSGAGGLQETQYF. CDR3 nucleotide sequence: TGTGCCTGGAGTGGCGCGGGGGGGCTCCAAGAGACCCAGTACTTC.

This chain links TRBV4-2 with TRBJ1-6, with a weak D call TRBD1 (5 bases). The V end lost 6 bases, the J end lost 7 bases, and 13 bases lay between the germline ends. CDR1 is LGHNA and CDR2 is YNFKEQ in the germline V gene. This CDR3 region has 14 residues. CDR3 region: CASSWTGGNSPLHF. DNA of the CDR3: TGTGCCAGCAGTTGGACCGGGGGAAATTCACCCCTCCACTTT.

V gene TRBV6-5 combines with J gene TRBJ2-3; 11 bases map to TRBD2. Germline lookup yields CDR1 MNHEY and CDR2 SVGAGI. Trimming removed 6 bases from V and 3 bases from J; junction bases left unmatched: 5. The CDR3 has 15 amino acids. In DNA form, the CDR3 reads TGTGCCAGCAGACCTAGGACTAGCGGGACAGATACGCAGTATTTT. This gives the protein CASRPRTSGTDTQYF.

CDR3 protein: CASRDTGGGSSYEQYF. The CDR3 DNA reads as TGTGCCAGCAGGGACACAGGGGGCGGGTCTTCCTACGAGCAGTACTTC. The chain uses TRBV2 and TRBJ2-7; 9 bases map to TRBD1. Germline loops: CDR1 SNHLY, CDR2 FYNNEI. J lost 1 base, V lost 6 bases, and 10 bases had no gene match. The CDR3 is 16 residues long.

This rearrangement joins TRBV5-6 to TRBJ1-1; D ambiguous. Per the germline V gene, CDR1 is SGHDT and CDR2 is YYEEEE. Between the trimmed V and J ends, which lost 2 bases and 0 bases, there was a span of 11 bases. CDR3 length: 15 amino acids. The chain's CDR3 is CASSLPTQMNTEAFF. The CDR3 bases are TGTGCCAGCAGCTTACCGACACAAATGAACACTGAAGCTTTCTTT.

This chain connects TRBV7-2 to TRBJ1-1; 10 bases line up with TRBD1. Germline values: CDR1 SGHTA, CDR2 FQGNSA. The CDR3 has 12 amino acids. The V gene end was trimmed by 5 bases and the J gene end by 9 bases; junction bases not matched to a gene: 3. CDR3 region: CASSQTGGQAFF. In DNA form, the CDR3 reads TGTGCCAGCAGCCAGACAGGGGGCCAAGCTTTCTTT.

CDR3: CASSSATGNEQYF. As DNA, the CDR3 is TGTGCCAGCAGCTCGGCCACAGGAAACGAGCAGTACTTC. This chain connects TRBV11-3 to TRBJ2-7, with D possibly TRBD1 on 5 matching bases. The V and J ends lost 4 bases and 5 bases respectively, with 12 bases between them. The germline CDR1 and CDR2 sequences are SGHNT and YENEEA. CDR3 size: 13 residues.

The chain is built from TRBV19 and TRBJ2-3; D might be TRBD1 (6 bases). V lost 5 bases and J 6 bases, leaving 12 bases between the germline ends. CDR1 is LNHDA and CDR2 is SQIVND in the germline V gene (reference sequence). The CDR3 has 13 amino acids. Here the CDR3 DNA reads TGTGCCAGTAGTGATACAGGGTTGGATACGCAGTATTTT. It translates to CASSDTGLDTQYF.

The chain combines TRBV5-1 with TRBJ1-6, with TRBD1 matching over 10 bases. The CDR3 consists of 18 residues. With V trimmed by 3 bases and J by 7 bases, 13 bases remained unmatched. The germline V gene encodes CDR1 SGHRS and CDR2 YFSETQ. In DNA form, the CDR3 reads TGCGCCAGCAGCTGTAGGGACAGGGGTGGTGCGGAAAATTCACCCCTCCACTTT. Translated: CASSCRDRGGAENSPLHF.

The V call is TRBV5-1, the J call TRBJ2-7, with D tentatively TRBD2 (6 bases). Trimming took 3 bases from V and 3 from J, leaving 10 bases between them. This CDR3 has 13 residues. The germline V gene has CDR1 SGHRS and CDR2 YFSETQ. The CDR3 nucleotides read TGCGCCAGCAGCTGGAAGGAGGGCTACGAGCAGTACTTC. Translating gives CASSWKEGYEQYF.

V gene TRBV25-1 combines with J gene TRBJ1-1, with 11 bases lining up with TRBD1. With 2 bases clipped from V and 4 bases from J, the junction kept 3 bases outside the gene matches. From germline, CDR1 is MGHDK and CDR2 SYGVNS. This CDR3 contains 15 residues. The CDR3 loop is CASSEIGTGGTEAFF. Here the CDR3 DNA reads TGTGCCAGCAGTGAAATTGGGACAGGGGGCACTGAAGCTTTCTTT. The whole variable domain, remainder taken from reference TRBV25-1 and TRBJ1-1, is EADIYQTPRYLVIGTGKKITLECSQTMGHDKMYWYQQDPGMELHLIHYSYGVNSTEKGDLSSESTVSRIRTEHFPLTLESARPSHTSQYLCASSEIGTGGTEAFFGQGTRLTVV.

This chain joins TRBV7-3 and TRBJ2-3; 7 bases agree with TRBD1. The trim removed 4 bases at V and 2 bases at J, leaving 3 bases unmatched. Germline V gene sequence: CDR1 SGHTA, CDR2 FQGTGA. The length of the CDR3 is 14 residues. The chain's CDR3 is CASSWDSHTDTQYF. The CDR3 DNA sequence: TGTGCCAGCAGCTGGGACAGTCACACAGATACGCAGTATTTT.

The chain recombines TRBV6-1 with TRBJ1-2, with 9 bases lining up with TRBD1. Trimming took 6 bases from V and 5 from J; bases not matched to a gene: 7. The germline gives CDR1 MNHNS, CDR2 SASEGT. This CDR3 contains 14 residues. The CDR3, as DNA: TGTGCCAGCAGACTAGACAGGGGGAGGTATGGCTACACCTTC. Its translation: CASRLDRGRYGYTF.

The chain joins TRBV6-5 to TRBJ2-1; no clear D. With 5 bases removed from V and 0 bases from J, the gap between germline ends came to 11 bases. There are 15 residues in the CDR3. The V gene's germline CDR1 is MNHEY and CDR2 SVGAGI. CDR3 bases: TGTGCCAGCAGTCCGACTTACGGCTCCTACAATGAGCAGTTCTTC. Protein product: CASSPTYGSYNEQFF.

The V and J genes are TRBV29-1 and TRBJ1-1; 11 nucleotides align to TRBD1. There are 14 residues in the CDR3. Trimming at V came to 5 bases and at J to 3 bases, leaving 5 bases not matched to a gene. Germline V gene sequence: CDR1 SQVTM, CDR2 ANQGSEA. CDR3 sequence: CSVSRGQGDTEAFF. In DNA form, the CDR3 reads TGCAGCGTTTCAAGGGGACAGGGGGACACTGAAGCTTTCTTT.

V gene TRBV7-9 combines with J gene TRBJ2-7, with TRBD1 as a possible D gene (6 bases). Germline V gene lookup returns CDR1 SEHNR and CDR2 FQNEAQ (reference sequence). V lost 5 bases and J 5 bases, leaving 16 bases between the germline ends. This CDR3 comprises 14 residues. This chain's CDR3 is CASSEQGLANEQYF. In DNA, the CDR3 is TGTGCCAGCAGCGAACAGGGCCTTGCTAACGAGCAGTACTTC.

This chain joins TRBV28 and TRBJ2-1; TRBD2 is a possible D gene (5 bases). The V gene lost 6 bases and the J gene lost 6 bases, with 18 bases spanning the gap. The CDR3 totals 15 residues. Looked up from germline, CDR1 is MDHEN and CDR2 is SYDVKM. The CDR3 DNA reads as TGTGCCAGCAGCTCCTGGGGAGAGACTATCAATGAGCAGTTCTTC. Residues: CASSSWGETINEQFF.

Here the CDR3 DNA reads TGTGCCAGCAGTCTCACAGGGGACTTGACTAGCGGGCTCAATGAGCAGTTCTTC. This sequence encodes CASSLTGDLTSGLNEQFF. This rearrangement joins TRBV2 to TRBJ2-1, with 10 bases identical to TRBD2. V was clipped by 5 bases and J by 6 bases; unmatched bases: 16. Germline CDR1 SNHLY, CDR2 FYNNEI. CDR3 length: 18 residues.

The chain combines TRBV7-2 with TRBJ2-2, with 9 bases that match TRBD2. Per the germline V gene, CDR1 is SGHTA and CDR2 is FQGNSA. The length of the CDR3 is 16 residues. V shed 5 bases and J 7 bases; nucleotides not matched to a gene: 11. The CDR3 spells CASSHYRGRAYGELFF. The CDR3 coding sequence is TGTGCCAGCAGCCATTATCGCGGGAGGGCCTACGGGGAGCTGTTTTTT.

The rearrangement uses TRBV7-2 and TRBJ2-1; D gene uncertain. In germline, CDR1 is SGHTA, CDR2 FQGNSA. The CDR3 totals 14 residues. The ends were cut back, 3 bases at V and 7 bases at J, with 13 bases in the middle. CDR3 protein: CASSLVGGRNEQFF. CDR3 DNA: TGTGCCAGCAGCTTGGTCGGCGGAAGGAATGAGCAGTTCTTC.